This TCR beta chain was sequenced for a study of T cell repertoires in cytomegalovirus infection. About the study: Indications came from public TCR beta signatures; they pointed to CMV infection and to a matching HLA type.

TCRdb fed the reads into MiXCR, producing one record per CDR3 protein. The table records 700,000 to 900,000 distinct CDR3 sequences, 25% to 35% of them present only once. In regard to this clonotype: Antigen unknown.

V dropped 6 bases and J dropped 3 bases, with 15 bases sitting between them. Germline V CDR1 and CDR2: MNHEY, SMNVEV (reference sequence). The CDR3 has 15 residues. Sequenced here: cultured CD8+ T cells from PBMCs, sampled from culture after CMV antigen stimulation. This clonotype was obtained from a human donor in good health (CMV status not recorded). Some clones in this sample may be carry-over from other donors' samples. The chain couples TRBV27 to TRBJ2-1; D is possibly TRBD1 or TRBD2 (5 bases each). CDR3: CASSPGASYYNEQFF. As DNA, the CDR3 is TGTGCCAGCAGCCCCGGGGCCTCCTACTACAATGAGCAGTTCTTC.